Below are 27 T cell receptor beta chains sequenced from a single sample in a study of vaccination effects on CD4 cells after COVID-19. Assay used: immunoSEQ multiplex PCR; TCRdb lists only in-frame clones, some missing. The sample comprises 25,000 to 30,000 clones, roughly 80% of which are singletons, and 5.5% to 7.5% rests with the top ten. After expansion with viral peptide pools in the ViraFEST assay, antigen-specific CD4+ T cells were sequenced. Upon completion of roughly ten days in culture, CD4+ T cells were isolated. Everyone in the study got two shots of either the BNT162b2 or mRNA-1273 vaccine. For these TCRs, the target antigens are not known. The sample was CD4+ T cells from PBMCs cultured with SARS-CoV-2 spike peptides, taken after COVID-19 vaccination. The receptors shown here come from a human donor who received a COVID-19 vaccine. Some clones in this sample may be carry-over from other donors' samples.

The V call is TRBV2, the J call TRBJ1-2, with no clear D. The length of the CDR3 is 15 residues. V lost 2 bases, J lost 3 bases, and 13 bases lay in between. Germline lookup yields CDR1 SNHLY and CDR2 FYNNEI. Here the CDR3 reads CASSENPGTYYGYTF. In DNA form, the CDR3 reads TGTGCCAGCAGTGAAAACCCCGGCACGTACTATGGCTACACCTTC. Supplemented by reference TRBV2 and TRBJ1-2, the full variable domain reads EPEVTQTPSHQVTQMGQEVILRCVPISNHLYFYWYRQILGQKVEFLVSFYNNEISEKSEIFDDQFSVERPDGSNFTLKIRSTKLEDSAMYFCASSENPGTYYGYTFGSGTRLTVV.

V is TRBV29-1 and J is TRBJ1-1; D is ambiguous. In germline, CDR1 is SQVTM, CDR2 ANQGSEA. The CDR3 is 12 residues long. Trimming removed 3 bases at V and 2 bases at J, with 7 bases between. CDR3 nucleotide sequence: TGCAGCGTTGATTCGGGAAACACTGAAGCTTTCTTT. Translated: CSVDSGNTEAFF.

The chain is built from TRBV7-3 and TRBJ2-6; D not certain. Trimming cost V 5 bases and J 3 bases, with 5 bases left between them. The CDR3 is 13 amino acids. The germline V gene encodes CDR1 SGHTA and CDR2 FQGTGA. The CDR3 coding sequence is TGTGCCAGCAGCCCCTTTGGGGCCAACGTCCTGACTTTC. This gives the protein CASSPFGANVLTF.

This clone has just one count. This sequence joins TRBV5-1 and TRBJ2-1; possible D gene TRBD1, 6 bases. This CDR3 comprises 16 residues. Trimming cost V 0 bases and J 2 bases, with 12 bases left between them. CDR1 and CDR2 (germline): SGHRS, YFSETQ. In DNA form, the CDR3 reads TGCGCCAGCAGCTTGGCCGGGCGGACAGCCTACAATGAGCAGTTCTTC. This codes for CASSLAGRTAYNEQFF.

The CDR3 DNA is TGTGCCAGCAAGGAGGACTTGGGCACAGATACGCAGTATTTT. Translated, it gives CASKEDLGTDTQYF. The chain joins TRBV9 to TRBJ2-3; weak D call: TRBD2 (5 bases). Germline lookup yields CDR1 SGDLS and CDR2 YYNGEE. V lost 6 bases and J 1 base, leaving 12 bases between the germline ends. The CDR3 contains 14 residues.

The chain recombines TRBV7-9 with TRBJ2-5; D unresolved. CDR3 length: 15 residues. V gave up 0 bases and J gave up 1 base, with 9 bases separating them. CDR1 SEHNR and CDR2 FQNEAQ come from the germline V gene (reference sequence). CDR3 sequence reads: CASSLARRAQETQYF. CDR3 bases: TGTGCCAGCAGCTTAGCTCGTAGGGCCCAAGAGACCCAGTACTTC.

The CDR3 DNA reads as TGTGCCAGCAGCAGGGACATACAGGGAACTGAAGCTTTCTTT. It codes for CASSRDIQGTEAFF. The V gene is TRBV6-5, the J gene TRBJ1-1, with D tentatively TRBD1 (6 bases). The CDR3 is 14 residues long. Trimming removed 6 bases from V and 5 bases from J, with 16 bases in between. CDR1 and CDR2 (germline): MNHEY, SVGAGI.

The rearrangement uses TRBV29-1 and TRBJ2-2; 7 bases align to TRBD1. The junction had 5 bases not matched to a gene; V was cut back by 6 bases and J by 1 base. The CDR3 spans 14 residues. Germline loops: CDR1 SQVTM, CDR2 ANQGSEA. The CDR3 region is CSVQRQGNTGELFF. As DNA, the CDR3 is TGCAGCGTCCAAAGACAGGGGAACACCGGGGAGCTGTTTTTT.

The chain employs TRBV5-4 and TRBJ2-2, with 7 bases matching TRBD2. The germline CDR1 and CDR2 sequences are SGHNT and YYREEE (reference sequence). There are 15 residues in the CDR3. V lost 0 bases to trimming and J lost 4 bases; unmatched junction nucleotides: 3. The CDR3 spells CASSLVGGGTGELFF. In nucleotides, the CDR3 is TGTGCCAGCAGCTTGGTGGGGGGGGGCACCGGGGAGCTGTTTTTT.

J is TRBJ2-2 and V is TRBV18, with 7 bases identical to TRBD1. With V trimmed by 6 bases and J by 0 bases, 7 bases remained unmatched. CDR1 is KGHSH and CDR2 is LQKENI in the germline V gene. The CDR3 is 16 residues long. The CDR3 sequence is CASSPDRPANTGELFF. The CDR3 DNA reads as TGTGCCAGCTCTCCGGACAGGCCCGCGAACACCGGGGAGCTGTTTTTT.

The rearrangement joins TRBV2 to TRBJ2-7; no clear D. V was cut by 6 bases and J by 3 bases, with 3 bases left in between. The CDR3 loop spans 10 amino acids. CDR1 is SNHLY, CDR2 FYNNEI, per germline. The CDR3 loop reads CASRFYEQYV. The CDR3 DNA reads TGTGCCAGCAGATTCTACGAGCAGTACGTC.

This chain joins TRBV6-5 and TRBJ2-7; 10 bases map to TRBD1. Germline-derived CDR1 and CDR2 are MNHEY and SVGAGI. CDR3 length equals 15 residues. Losses at the gene ends were 5 bases for V and 2 bases for J; bases not matched to a gene: 6. The CDR3 region is CASSPGQGGPYEQYV. The CDR3 nucleotides read TGTGCCAGCAGTCCTGGACAGGGGGGCCCCTACGAGCAGTACGTC.

This sequence joins TRBV2 and TRBJ2-5; D is perhaps TRBD2 (6 bases). V was shortened by 11 bases and J by 5 bases, with 15 bases between the two germline ends. The germline V gene encodes CDR1 SNHLY and CDR2 FYNNEI. The CDR3 length is 12 residues. In DNA, the CDR3 is TGTGCCTTGCGGACCGCGGGGGAGACCCAGTACTTC. This gives the protein CALRTAGETQYF. Full variable domain (rest looked up from reference TRBV2 and TRBJ2-5): EPEVTQTPSHQVTQMGQEVILRCVPISNHLYFYWYRQILGQKVEFLVSFYNNEISEKSEIFDDQFSVERPDGSNFTLKIRSTKLEDSAMYFCALRTAGETQYFGPGTRLLVL.

The chain employs TRBV25-1 and TRBJ2-2, with 7 bases identical to TRBD1. The CDR3 sequence is 18 residues long. J lost 5 bases, V lost 4 bases, and 16 bases had no gene match. Germline loops: CDR1 MGHDK, CDR2 SYGVNS. In nucleotides, the CDR3 is TGTGCCAGCAGTGGACGTGCACGAAGGGGGCGAGAGACCGGGGAGCTGTTTTTT. Amino acids: CASSGRARRGRETGELFF.

The V gene is TRBV30, the J gene TRBJ1-3; D not certain. The CDR3 has 15 residues. From germline, CDR1 is GTSNPN and CDR2 SVGIG (reference sequence). V lost 1 base and J 4 bases, leaving 14 bases between the germline ends. Here the CDR3 reads CAWSGNSLSGNTIYF. The CDR3 DNA is TGTGCCTGGAGTGGTAACAGCCTTTCCGGAAACACCATATATTTT.

The chain is built from TRBV9 and TRBJ2-1, with 15 bases aligning to TRBD2. Trimming cost V 6 bases and J 10 bases; bases outside gene matches: 8. The CDR3 consists of 15 residues. The germline V gene has CDR1 SGDLS and CDR2 YYNGEE. CDR3 amino acids: CASNIGGTSGGEQFF. The CDR3 region has the DNA TGTGCCAGCAATATCGGGGGGACTAGCGGGGGGGAGCAGTTCTTC.

V usage is TRBV5-1 and J usage is TRBJ1-5; D may be TRBD1 (6 bases). CDR1 and CDR2 (germline): SGHRS, YFSETQ. The germline V and J ends were trimmed by 0 bases and 7 bases, with 14 bases remaining between them. The CDR3 is made up of 15 amino acids. CDR3 in DNA: TGCGCCAGCAGCTTGGGTCCGGGGGCGGGGCAGCCCCAGCATTTT. This sequence encodes CASSLGPGAGQPQHF.

The chain has TRBV6-5 and TRBJ1-6; no reliable D call. With 0 bases removed from V and 7 bases from J, the gap between germline ends came to 10 bases. Germline V gene sequence: CDR1 MNHEY, CDR2 SVGAGI. There are 15 residues in the CDR3. The CDR3 bases are TGTGCCAGCAGTTACTCACGAGTTCAAAATTCACCCCTCCACTTT. This codes for CASSYSRVQNSPLHF.

This clone was picked up one time. The chain employs TRBV18 and TRBJ2-7; tentative D call: TRBD2 (6 bases). Germline assignment: CDR1 KGHSH and CDR2 LQKENI. Trimming stripped 2 bases from V and 7 bases from J, with 12 bases between. This CDR3 comprises 13 residues. CDR3 sequence (DNA): TGTGCCAGCTCACCAGACGGTGGGAGGGAGCAGTACGTC. Translating gives CASSPDGGREQYV.

CDR3 bases: TGTGCCAGCAGCTTAATAGCGTATGAGCAGTTCTTC. Protein product: CASSLIAYEQFF. V usage is TRBV7-2 and J usage is TRBJ2-1, with D perhaps TRBD2 (5 bases). The CDR3 extends over 12 amino acids. V shed 2 bases and J shed 8 bases, with 7 bases lying between them. Germline V lookup: CDR1 SGHTA, CDR2 FQGNSA.

The chain combines TRBV6-6 with TRBJ2-7; 9 positions match TRBD1. The CDR3 totals 15 residues. V shed 5 bases and J 2 bases; nucleotides not matched to a gene: 7. CDR1 and CDR2 (germline): MNHNY, SVGAGI (reference sequence). Here the CDR3 reads CASSGPGQGAYEQYF. The CDR3, as DNA: TGTGCCAGCAGTGGACCGGGACAGGGTGCCTACGAGCAGTACTTC.

The genes are TRBV28 and TRBJ2-2; maybe TRBD2 (5 bases). V was trimmed by 6 bases and J by 6 bases, leaving 17 bases between them. CDR3 length: 15 residues. Germline CDR1 MDHEN, CDR2 SYDVKM. CDR3 sequence: CASSRTYQRAGELFF. In nucleotides, the CDR3 is TGTGCCAGCAGCCGGACCTACCAGAGGGCCGGGGAGCTGTTTTTT.

In its sample, this clone was seen once. The gene calls are TRBV7-2 and TRBJ2-5; 10 bases map to TRBD2. The CDR3 has 15 amino acids. Unmatched junction bases numbered 3, after V lost 1 base and J lost 4 bases. Germline V gene sequence: CDR1 SGHTA, CDR2 FQGNSA. CDR3 bases: TGTGCCAGCAGCTTAGGAGCGGGGGGGCGAGAGACCCAGTACTTC. Encoded protein: CASSLGAGGRETQYF.

This clone has only one observation. The V and J genes are TRBV5-1 and TRBJ2-5, with D possibly TRBD2 on 6 matching bases. This CDR3 contains 15 residues. The germline V gene has CDR1 SGHRS and CDR2 YFSETQ. The V end was cut by 7 bases, the J end by 1 base, with 17 bases between. The CDR3 DNA reads as TGCGCCAGCCTGAGTACGGCGGGGAGCCAAGAGACCCAGTACTTC. It codes for CASLSTAGSQETQYF.

The V call is TRBV6-5, the J call TRBJ2-2; D ambiguous. The CDR3 is made up of 14 amino acids. Trimming took 6 bases from V and 6 from J, leaving 14 bases between them. Germline CDR1 and CDR2: MNHEY and SVGAGI. As DNA, the CDR3 is TGTGCCAGCAGCGTGTCTGTCAGCCCCGGGGAGCTGTTTTTT. Protein: CASSVSVSPGELFF.

The chain recombines TRBV4-1 with TRBJ2-4; no clear D gene. Germline V gene lookup returns CDR1 MGHRA and CDR2 YSYEKL. With 1 base removed from V and 0 bases from J, the gap between germline ends came to 16 bases. The CDR3 extends over 18 amino acids. CDR3 nucleotides: TGCGCCAGCAGCCAAGGGCTACAGACCACGGGAGCCAAAAACATTCAGTACTTC. As protein: CASSQGLQTTGAKNIQYF.

The chain combines TRBV7-2 with TRBJ1-5; TRBD1 matches 7 bases. J lost 0 bases, V lost 5 bases, and 7 bases had no gene match. The CDR3 extends over 16 amino acids. Per germline, CDR1 SGHTA and CDR2 FQGNSA. CDR3: CASSPQTGYSNQPQHF. Here the CDR3 DNA reads TGTGCCAGCAGCCCCCAGACAGGGTATAGCAATCAGCCCCAGCATTTT.